This T cell receptor (beta chain) emerged from a study of T cells in localized non-small cell lung cancer. Assay: immunoSEQ multiplex PCR; the TCRdb copy retains only in-frame clones and omits some. The sample shows about 11,000 clones, 90% to 95% of them seen only once. The TCR originated in a male donor at least 60 years old with stage III lung adenocarcinoma. Source: peripheral blood, taken before any cancer treatment.

CDR3 nucleotides: TGTGCCAGCAGCCCCGGGACTGGAAGCACAGATACGCAGTATTTT. It specifies CASSPGTGSTDTQYF. The chain uses TRBV7-3 and TRBJ2-3; TRBD2 is a possible D gene (6 bases). CDR1 and CDR2 from the germline V gene are SGHTA and FQGTGA. This CDR3 contains 15 residues. Trimming shortened V by 5 bases and J by 0 bases, and 12 bases separated the two germline ends.